This TCR beta chain is from a study of blood T cell repertoires in COVID-19. Whole-study context: Samples representing acute and convalescent COVID-19 were sourced from the United States, Italy and Spain. Sample material is recorded as cDNA or gDNA derived from T cells, B-cell-depleted T cells, or PBMCs.

Source study methods: It was from reference gene primer amplification that nucleated cell counts were estimated. TCRdb keeps only in-frame clones here, not all; method: immunoSEQ multiplex PCR. V, J and clone size are taken as reported in that table, and D and trimming were inferred from the DNA itself. This sample has approximately 150,000 clones, with about 79% found just once. The CDR3 length is 13 residues. Germline values: CDR1 LNHDA, CDR2 SQIVND (reference sequence). V is TRBV19 and J is TRBJ2-7, with 11 bases matching TRBD2. The source material was peripheral blood. The TCR comes from a man aged 55 to 70 with active or convalescent COVID-19. CDR3 DNA: TGTAGGGTGACCGGACTAGCGGGCTACGAGCAGTACGTC. Translating gives CRVTGLAGYEQYV.